Below, 27 T cell receptor beta chains from the same sample are listed, as sequenced in a study of cytomegalovirus exposure and HLA in healthy donors. The PCR employed 60 Vbeta primers together with 13 Jbeta primers. Measured with immunoSEQ multiplex PCR; TCRdb has only the in-frame clones, and not every one. The table records 150,000 to 200,000 clones, around 80% of them present only once. Sequencing used PBMCs. The receptors were gathered from a woman aged 40 to 50 in good health and CMV-seronegative.

The chain recombines TRBV5-1 with TRBJ1-2; 9 positions agree with TRBD1. The junction had 6 bases not matched to a gene; V was cut back by 0 bases and J by 3 bases. The germline V gene encodes CDR1 SGHRS and CDR2 YFSETQ. CDR3 length equals 16 residues. CDR3 region: CASSLGPGQGDYGYTF. DNA for the CDR3: TGCGCCAGCAGCTTGGGGCCGGGACAGGGAGACTATGGCTACACCTTC.

The chain couples TRBV11-3 to TRBJ2-4; TRBD1 aligns across 7 bases. CDR3 length equals 11 residues. Germline trimming cut 5 bases from V and 12 bases from J; bases unmatched to any gene: 4. Germline CDR1 SGHNT, CDR2 YENEEA. The CDR3 loop is CASSPRDSQYF. The CDR3 DNA reads as TGTGCCAGCAGCCCTAGGGACAGTCAGTACTTC.

Here the CDR3 reads CATWTALAGGNGYTF. The CDR3 DNA reads TGTGCCACTTGGACCGCACTCGCAGGGGGTAATGGCTACACCTTC. The chain couples TRBV6-1 to TRBJ1-2; TRBD1 aligns across 7 bases. This CDR3 comprises 15 residues. Unmatched junction bases numbered 17, after V lost 10 bases and J lost 6 bases. CDR1 MNHNS and CDR2 SASEGT come from the germline V gene.

J is TRBJ2-7 and V is TRBV5-1; possibly TRBD2 for D (6 bases). Germline lookup yields CDR1 SGHRS and CDR2 YFSETQ. This CDR3 region has 14 residues. V was clipped by 4 bases and J by 0 bases, with 11 bases between them. CDR3 DNA sequence: TGCGCCAGCAGCCCCGGGAGCCTCTCCTACGAGCAGTACTTC. It specifies CASSPGSLSYEQYF.

This chain connects TRBV7-2 to TRBJ1-3; D is perhaps TRBD1 (5 bases). Germline-derived CDR1 and CDR2 are SGHTA and FQGNSA. Trimming cost V 3 bases and J 4 bases, with 13 bases left between them. The CDR3 is 15 residues long. The CDR3 region is CASSFSRGGGNTIYF. In DNA, the CDR3 is TGTGCCAGCAGCTTTAGTAGGGGCGGCGGAAACACCATATATTTT.

The V gene is TRBV5-1, the J gene TRBJ2-2, with no clear D. Trimming pared 4 bases from V and 6 bases from J, leaving 7 bases between. CDR3 length equals 12 residues. Germline assignment: CDR1 SGHRS and CDR2 YFSETQ. CDR3 protein: CASSPPSGELFF. DNA for the CDR3: TGCGCCAGCAGCCCCCCCTCCGGGGAGCTGTTTTTT.

The chain links TRBV9 to TRBJ2-7, with 9 bases lining up with TRBD1. The CDR3 is 15 amino acids. CDR1 and CDR2 from the germline V gene are SGDLS and YYNGEE. V lost 1 base, J lost 6 bases, and 8 bases stayed unmatched. The CDR3 DNA sequence: TGTGCCAGCAGCGTATCCGGGACAGGGCTCTTCGAGCAGTACTTC. Its translation is CASSVSGTGLFEQYF.

The chain employs TRBV27 and TRBJ2-6, with 11 bases lining up with TRBD2. V lost 8 bases to trimming and J lost 2 bases; unmatched junction nucleotides: 8. From germline, CDR1 is MNHEY and CDR2 SMNVEV (reference sequence). The CDR3 is 17 amino acids. The CDR3 protein is CASRASGRSTGANVLTF. The CDR3 region has the DNA TGTGCCAGCCGAGCTAGCGGGAGGAGCACTGGGGCCAACGTCCTGACTTTC.

The chain employs TRBV5-6 and TRBJ2-3; D ambiguous. Germline V gene lookup returns CDR1 SGHDT and CDR2 YYEEEE. The CDR3 contains 15 residues. Trimming took off 3 bases at V and 2 bases at J, with 13 bases between the two ends. DNA of the CDR3: TGTGCCAGCAGCTACAAGACGGAGAACACAGATACGCAGTATTTT. Translating it yields CASSYKTENTDTQYF.

J is TRBJ1-4 and V is TRBV7-9; D is ambiguous. Germline V gene data show CDR1 as SEHNR and CDR2 as FQNEAQ (reference sequence). The V gene lost 3 bases and the J gene lost 2 bases, with 7 bases spanning the gap. The CDR3 consists of 14 residues. The DNA of the CDR3 is TGTGCCAGCAGCTTTGGTGCGACTAATGAAAAACTGTTTTTT. Its translation: CASSFGATNEKLFF.

CDR3 nucleotide sequence: TGTGCCAGCAGCCTAAGCGGCGTAAGCCGGGATTCACCCCTCCACTTT. Translating it yields CASSLSGVSRDSPLHF. This chain connects TRBV7-9 to TRBJ1-6, with unresolved D. Germline CDR1 is SEHNR and CDR2 is FQNEAQ (reference sequence). CDR3 size: 16 residues. V lost 5 bases and J 8 bases, leaving 19 bases between the germline ends.

The CDR3 reads CASTGGFGGNTIYF. The CDR3, as DNA: TGTGCCAGTACGGGGGGTTTTGGTGGAAACACCATATATTTT. The gene calls are TRBV19 and TRBJ1-3, with D possibly matching TRBD1 (5 bases). The CDR3 spans 14 residues. Trimming pared 7 bases from V and 3 bases from J, leaving 13 bases between. Germline CDR1 reads LNHDA; CDR2 reads SQIVND (reference sequence).

CDR3 residues: CASSDPRGKQYF. The CDR3 DNA reads TGTGCCAGCAGCGACCCCCGGGGAAAGCAGTACTTC. The rearrangement joins TRBV9 to TRBJ2-7, with TRBD2 as a possible D gene (5 bases). Germline CDR1 SGDLS, CDR2 YYNGEE. The CDR3 totals 12 residues. Trimming took off 3 bases at V and 8 bases at J, with 12 bases between the two ends.

This chain connects TRBV16 to TRBJ1-1, with D maybe TRBD1 (5 bases). Germline CDR1 reads KGHSY; CDR2 reads FQNENV. This CDR3 region has 14 residues. V lost 2 bases and J lost 1, with 8 bases in between. CDR3 DNA: TGTGCCAGCAGCCAAGGCAGGGCGAACACTGAAGCTTTCTTT. This codes for CASSQGRANTEAFF.

J is TRBJ1-1 and V is TRBV18, with unresolved D. Germline V lookup: CDR1 KGHSH, CDR2 LQKENI. The CDR3 consists of 14 residues. V lost 6 bases and J 4 bases, leaving 15 bases between the germline ends. The CDR3 bases are TGTGCCAGCTCCTTCTACGGGTCTTCCACTGAAGCTTTCTTT. It specifies CASSFYGSSTEAFF. The variable domain in full, with the rest retrieved from reference TRBV18 and TRBJ1-1, is NAGVMQNPRHLVRRRGQEARLRCSPMKGHSHVYWYRQLPEEGLKFMVYLQKENIIDESGMPKERFSAEFPKEGPSILRIQQVVRGDSAAYFCASSFYGSSTEAFFGQGTRLTVV.

The genes are TRBV4-3 and TRBJ2-1; 14 bases are shared with TRBD2. The length of the CDR3 is 18 residues. Per the germline V gene, CDR1 is LGHNA and CDR2 is YSLEER. Trimming took 2 bases from V and 9 from J; bases not matched to a gene: 12. The CDR3 DNA reads TGCGCCAGCAGCCAAATACCCGGGACTAGCGGGAGTCTCGGTGAGCAGTTCTTC. Its protein is CASSQIPGTSGSLGEQFF.

V usage is TRBV19 and J usage is TRBJ1-5, with 7 bases identical to TRBD1. Germline CDR1 and CDR2: LNHDA and SQIVND (reference sequence). Trimming cost V 6 bases and J 7 bases; bases outside gene matches: 9. This CDR3 has 14 residues. The CDR3 is CASRGQERGQPQHF. The CDR3 DNA reads TGTGCCAGTAGAGGACAGGAACGGGGGCAGCCCCAGCATTTT.

The V call is TRBV11-2, the J call TRBJ1-2; D is perhaps TRBD1 (6 bases). V lost 6 bases to trimming and J lost 1 base, with 24 bases between them. This CDR3 spans 18 amino acids. Germline assignment: CDR1 SGHAT and CDR2 FQNNGV. The chain's CDR3 is CASSDPWGRQTLNYGYTF. For the CDR3, the DNA is TGTGCCAGCAGTGACCCCTGGGGGCGACAGACCCTTAACTATGGCTACACCTTC.

The rearrangement uses TRBV7-9 and TRBJ2-5; 8 nucleotides agree with TRBD1. The CDR3 runs 16 residues. Germline V gives CDR1 SEHNR, CDR2 FQNEAQ (reference sequence). V shed 1 base, J shed 3 bases, and the junction held 7 bases outside the gene matches. CDR3 in amino acids: CASSLGQGAREETQYF. CDR3 DNA: TGTGCCAGCAGCTTAGGTCAGGGGGCGCGGGAAGAGACCCAGTACTTC.

This clone was counted only a few times. The V gene is TRBV28, the J gene TRBJ1-2; D unclear. V lost 8 bases, J lost 4 bases, and 8 bases lay in between. Germline CDR1 MDHEN, CDR2 SYDVKM. The CDR3 is made up of 11 amino acids. CDR3 amino acids: CASGQLYGYTF. In DNA form, the CDR3 reads TGTGCCAGCGGGCAGCTCTATGGCTACACCTTC.

The J gene is TRBJ1-5, the V gene TRBV5-1; D is possibly TRBD1 (6 bases). V lost 4 bases, J lost 1 base, and 12 bases lay in between. CDR1 is SGHRS and CDR2 is YFSETQ in the germline V gene. CDR3 length: 15 amino acids. The CDR3 loop is CASSMDQGSNQPQHF. In DNA form, the CDR3 reads TGCGCCAGCAGCATGGATCAGGGGAGCAATCAGCCCCAGCATTTT.

The chain links TRBV19 to TRBJ1-4; 8 nucleotides agree with TRBD1. The CDR3 consists of 15 residues. Germline V gene sequence: CDR1 LNHDA, CDR2 SQIVND (reference sequence). Trimming cost V 8 bases and J 1 base; bases outside gene matches: 6. CDR3 DNA sequence: TGTGCCAGTGCCATACAGGGGGGAACTAATGAAAAACTGTTTTTT. It is translated as CASAIQGGTNEKLFF. The whole variable domain, filled in from reference TRBV19 and TRBJ1-4, reads DGGITQSPKYLFRKEGQNVTLSCEQNLNHDAMYWYRQDPGQGLRLIYYSQIVNDFQKGDIAEGYSVSREKKESFPLTVTSAQKNPTAFYLCASAIQGGTNEKLFFGSGTQLSVL.

V gene TRBV28 combines with J gene TRBJ2-1; 12 nucleotides match TRBD2. Germline CDR1 MDHEN, CDR2 SYDVKM. This CDR3 spans 16 amino acids. Unmatched junction bases numbered 3, after V lost 3 bases and J lost 3 bases. CDR3 DNA sequence: TGTGCCAGCAGTTTGCCGGGACTAGCGGGCTACAATGAGCAGTTCTTC. This codes for CASSLPGLAGYNEQFF. Looking up the rest from reference TRBV28 and TRBJ2-1 gives the full variable domain: DVKVTQSSRYLVKRTGEKVFLECVQDMDHENMFWYRQDPGLGLRLIYFSYDVKMKEKGDIPEGYSVSREKKERFSLILESASTNQTSMYLCASSLPGLAGYNEQFFGPGTRLTVL.

The rearrangement uses TRBV21-1 and TRBJ1-5. TRBV21-1 is assigned pseudogene status. This CDR3 spans 15 amino acids. The CDR3 nucleotides read TGTGCCAGCAGCAAAGAAGTAGTTAGCAATCAGCCCCAGCATTTT. This codes for CASSKEVVSNQPQHF.

Comments on this clone: The junction departs from germline at one end; a sequencing error may be responsible. The chain links TRBV7-7 to TRBJ2-1; 10 bases map to TRBD1. This CDR3 spans 15 amino acids. Germline loops: CDR1 SSHAT, CDR2 FNYEAQ (reference sequence). CDR3 amino acids: CASSPGQGINNEQFF. CDR3 DNA sequence: TGTGCTAGCAGCCCGGGACAGGGGATCAACAATGAGCAGTTCTTC. The whole variable domain, filled in from reference TRBV7-7 and TRBJ2-1, reads GAGVSQSPRYKVTKRGQDVTLRCDPISSHATLYWYQQALGQGPEFLTYFNYEAQPDKSGLPSDRFSAERPEGSISTLTIQRTEQRDSAMYRCASSPGQGINNEQFFGPGTRLTVL.

V gene TRBV11-1 combines with J gene TRBJ2-5; the D is unclear. Germline assignment: CDR1 SGHAT and CDR2 FQDESV (reference sequence). CDR3 length: 14 residues. V lost 3 bases and J lost 0, with 8 bases in between. In nucleotides, the CDR3 is TGTGCCAGCAGCTTCCCCCGGTACCAAGAGACCCAGTACTTC. As protein: CASSFPRYQETQYF. Full variable domain (rest looked up from reference TRBV11-1 and TRBJ2-5): EAEVAQSPRYKITEKSQAVAFWCDPISGHATLYWYRQILGQGPELLVQFQDESVVDDSQLPKDRFSAERLKGVDSTLKIQPAELGDSAMYLCASSFPRYQETQYFGPGTRLLVL.

This clone was counted a single time. This rearrangement joins TRBV5-1 to TRBJ1-3, with unresolved D. V lost 6 bases and J 4 bases, leaving 11 bases between the germline ends. The germline V gene has CDR1 SGHRS and CDR2 YFSETQ. The CDR3 extends over 13 amino acids. Written as DNA, the CDR3 is TGCGCCAGCACCCTTGGCTCCGGAAACACCATATATTTT. Its translation: CASTLGSGNTIYF.